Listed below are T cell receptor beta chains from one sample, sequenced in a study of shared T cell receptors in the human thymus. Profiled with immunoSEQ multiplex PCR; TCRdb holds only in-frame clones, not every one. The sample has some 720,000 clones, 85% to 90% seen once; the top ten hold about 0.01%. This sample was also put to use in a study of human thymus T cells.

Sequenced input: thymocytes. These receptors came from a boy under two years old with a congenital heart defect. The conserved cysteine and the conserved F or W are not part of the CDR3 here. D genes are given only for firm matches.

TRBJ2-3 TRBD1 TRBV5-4 ASSRRQGATDTQY
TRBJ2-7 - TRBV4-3 ASSQEFGLDSYEQY
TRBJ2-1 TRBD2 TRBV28 ASSSRLADNEQF
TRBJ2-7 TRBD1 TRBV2 ASSSDRGYEQY
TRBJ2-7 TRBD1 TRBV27 ASSCGHRGRCSYEQY
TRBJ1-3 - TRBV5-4 ASSLRSSHGNTIY
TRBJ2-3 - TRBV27 ASTRRNTDTQY
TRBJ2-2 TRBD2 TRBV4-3 ASSQEEAGGLSGELF
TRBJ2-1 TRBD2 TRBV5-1 ASSLVCGSSYNEQF
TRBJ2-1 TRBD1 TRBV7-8 ASSLGPGQGVDEQF
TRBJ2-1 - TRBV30 AWRSPAPYEQF
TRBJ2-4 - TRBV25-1 ASREGVAKNIQY
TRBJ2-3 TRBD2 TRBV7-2 ASSSSKVSGSRGTDTQY
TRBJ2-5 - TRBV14 ASSQESSAQY
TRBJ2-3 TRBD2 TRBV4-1 ASSPGTQLKLSGRGTDTQY
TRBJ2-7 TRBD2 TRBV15 ATSRDPSGTYEQY
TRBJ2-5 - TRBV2 ASTPACFFGETQY
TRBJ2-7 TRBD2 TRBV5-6 ASSLNKAGLYEQY
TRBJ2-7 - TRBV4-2 ASSQLSPASSEQY
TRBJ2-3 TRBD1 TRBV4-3 ASSQFRTGGNTQY
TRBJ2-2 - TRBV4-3 ASSQDRQGYTGELF
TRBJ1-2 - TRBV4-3 ASSQDSYIGYT
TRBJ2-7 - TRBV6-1 ASRGAPQSYEQY
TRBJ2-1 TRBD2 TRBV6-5 ASSYHGLAGEDEQF
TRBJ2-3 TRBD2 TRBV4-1 ASSQDSSGTNTPSTDTQY
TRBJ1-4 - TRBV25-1 ASSLSEKLF
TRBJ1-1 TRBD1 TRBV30 APGGCEAF
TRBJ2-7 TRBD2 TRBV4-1 ASSQSAGGRNEQY
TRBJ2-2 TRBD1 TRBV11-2 ASSRAGTGDTGELF
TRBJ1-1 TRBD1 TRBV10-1 ASSEDRGRMNTEAF
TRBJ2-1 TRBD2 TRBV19 ASSKGSGRGDNEQF
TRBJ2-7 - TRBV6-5 ASSYGGGNQGQY
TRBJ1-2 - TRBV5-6 ASSLGRPRTLYGYT
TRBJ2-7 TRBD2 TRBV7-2 ASSNGLAGPYEQY
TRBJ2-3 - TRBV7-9 ASSSTGNPTDTQY
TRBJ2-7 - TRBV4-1 ASSLFGAARYEQY
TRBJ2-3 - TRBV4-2 ASSQVRIDTQY
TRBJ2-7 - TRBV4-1 ASSPESRLAYEQY
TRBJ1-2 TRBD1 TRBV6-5 ASSYWTGQANYGYT
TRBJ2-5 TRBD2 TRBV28 ASSLGGSGWETQY